This TCR beta chain was profiled in a study of shared clonotypes between healthy human individuals. Whole-study findings and limits: Depth of sequencing was expected to influence donor clonotype sharing.

Terminally differentiated effector memory CD45RA+ cells were left out of the naive CD8 fraction, which was CD45RO-negative and positively selected for CCR7. Measured with immunoSEQ multiplex PCR; TCRdb has only the in-frame clones, and not every one. The table shows around 2,100,000 clones, with roughly 95% occurring only once. The CDR3 extends over 14 amino acids. Germline V gene sequence: CDR1 GTSNPN, CDR2 SVGIG (reference sequence). V gave up 5 bases and J gave up 6 bases; unmatched junction bases: 10. Details on this clone: The target antigen is unknown.

Sequencing was performed on naive CD8+ T cells sorted from blood. This sequence originates from a young man in good health. The V and J genes are TRBV30 and TRBJ2-1; TRBD2 aligns across 7 bases. CDR3 in DNA: TGTGCCTGGGAGACGGGAGGAGGGGCCAATGAGCAGTTCTTC. It translates to CAWETGGGANEQFF.